Presented here are 2 T cell receptor beta chains from one specimen sequenced in a study of T cell changes during pregnancy in multiple sclerosis. Generated by immunoSEQ multiplex PCR, the TCRdb table keeps only in-frame clones and is missing some. The data contain 75,000 to 80,000 clones, around nine tenths of them singletons. The sequences come from peripheral blood, collected before pregnancy. These receptors came from a female donor with multiple sclerosis, enrolled in a pregnancy study.

In this sample, this clone turned up once. The J gene is TRBJ2-7, the V gene TRBV2; 8 bases agree with TRBD1. Germline trimming cut 10 bases from V and 2 bases from J; bases unmatched to any gene: 10. Germline V gene lookup returns CDR1 SNHLY and CDR2 FYNNEI. CDR3 length: 14 residues. The CDR3 reads CAIEPTGETYEQYF. In nucleotides, the CDR3 is TGTGCCATAGAACCGACAGGGGAGACCTACGAGCAGTACTTC.

This sequence joins TRBV4-1 and TRBJ2-6, with D possibly being TRBD1 (6 bases). CDR1 is MGHRA and CDR2 is YSYEKL in the germline V gene. V shed 1 base and J shed 1 base, with 8 bases lying between them. This CDR3 spans 16 amino acids. CDR3 coding DNA: TGCGCCAGCAGCCAAGTTACAGGGTCTGGGGCCAACGTCCTGACTTTC. Amino acid sequence: CASSQVTGSGANVLTF.